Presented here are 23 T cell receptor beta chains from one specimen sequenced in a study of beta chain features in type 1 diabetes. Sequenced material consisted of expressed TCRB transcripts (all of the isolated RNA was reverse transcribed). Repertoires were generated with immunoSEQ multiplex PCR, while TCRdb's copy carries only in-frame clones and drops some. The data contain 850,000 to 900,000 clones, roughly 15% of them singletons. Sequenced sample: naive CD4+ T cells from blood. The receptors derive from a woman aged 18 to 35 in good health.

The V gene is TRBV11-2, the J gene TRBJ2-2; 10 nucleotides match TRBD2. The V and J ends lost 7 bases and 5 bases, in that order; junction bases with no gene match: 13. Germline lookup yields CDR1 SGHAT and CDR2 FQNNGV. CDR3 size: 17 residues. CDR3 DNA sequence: TGTGCCAGCACCCCTTTAAGCGGGAGGGCCTGGACCGGGGAGCTGTTTTTT. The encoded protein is CASTPLSGRAWTGELFF.

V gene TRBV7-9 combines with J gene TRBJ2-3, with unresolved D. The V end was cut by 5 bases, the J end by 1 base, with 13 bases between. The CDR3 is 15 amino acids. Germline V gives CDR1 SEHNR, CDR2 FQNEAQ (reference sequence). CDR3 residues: CASSNGEIRTDTQYF. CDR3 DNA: TGTGCCAGCAGCAACGGAGAAATCCGCACAGATACGCAGTATTTT.

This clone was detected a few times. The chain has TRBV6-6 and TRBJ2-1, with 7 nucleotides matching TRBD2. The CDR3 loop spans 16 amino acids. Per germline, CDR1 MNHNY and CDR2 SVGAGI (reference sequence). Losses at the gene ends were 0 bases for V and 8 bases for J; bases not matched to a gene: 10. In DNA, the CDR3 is TGTGCCAGCAGTTACTCATCTAGCGGAAGGAGCCATGAGCAGTTCTTC. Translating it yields CASSYSSSGRSHEQFF.

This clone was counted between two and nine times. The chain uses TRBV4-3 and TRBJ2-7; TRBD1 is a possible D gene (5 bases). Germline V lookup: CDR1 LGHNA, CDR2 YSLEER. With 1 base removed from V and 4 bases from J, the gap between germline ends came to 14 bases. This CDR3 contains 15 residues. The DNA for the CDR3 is TGCGCCAGCAGCCAAGCCTTCACAGGAAGGTACGAGCAGTACTTC. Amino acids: CASSQAFTGRYEQYF.

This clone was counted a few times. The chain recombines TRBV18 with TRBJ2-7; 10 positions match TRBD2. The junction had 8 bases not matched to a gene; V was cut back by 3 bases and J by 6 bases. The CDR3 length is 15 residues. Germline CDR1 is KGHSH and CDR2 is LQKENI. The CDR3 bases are TGTGCCAGCTCACCTCTTCTAGCGGGAGTCGGCGAGCAGTACTTC. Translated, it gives CASSPLLAGVGEQYF.

The CDR3 nucleotides read TGCGCCAGCAGCTTGCGACGGGACAGAGCGTCCTACGAGCAGTACTTC. It is translated as CASSLRRDRASYEQYF. The V gene is TRBV5-1, the J gene TRBJ2-7, with 7 bases identical to TRBD1. CDR1 is SGHRS, CDR2 YFSETQ, per germline. Trimming removed 1 base from V and 1 base from J; junction bases left unmatched: 8. The CDR3 has 16 amino acids.

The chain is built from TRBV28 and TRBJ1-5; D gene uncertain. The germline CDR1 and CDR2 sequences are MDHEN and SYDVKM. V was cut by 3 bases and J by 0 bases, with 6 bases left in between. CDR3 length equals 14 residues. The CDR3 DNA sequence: TGTGCCAGCAGTTTGGGGAATAGCAATCAGCCCCAGCATTTT. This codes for CASSLGNSNQPQHF.

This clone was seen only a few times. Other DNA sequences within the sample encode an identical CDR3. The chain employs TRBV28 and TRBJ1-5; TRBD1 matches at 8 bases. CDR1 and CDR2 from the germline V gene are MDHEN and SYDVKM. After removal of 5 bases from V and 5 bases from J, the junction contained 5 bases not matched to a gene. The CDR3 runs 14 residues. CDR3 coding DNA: TGTGCCAGCAGTCCCGGACAGGGAGATCAGCCCCAGCATTTT. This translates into CASSPGQGDQPQHF.

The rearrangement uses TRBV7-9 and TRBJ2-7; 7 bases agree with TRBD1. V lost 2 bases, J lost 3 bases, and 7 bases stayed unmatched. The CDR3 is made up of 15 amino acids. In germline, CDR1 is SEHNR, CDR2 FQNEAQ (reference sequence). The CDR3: CASSLRDRDIYEQYF. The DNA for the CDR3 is TGTGCCAGCAGCTTACGAGACAGGGATATCTACGAGCAGTACTTC.

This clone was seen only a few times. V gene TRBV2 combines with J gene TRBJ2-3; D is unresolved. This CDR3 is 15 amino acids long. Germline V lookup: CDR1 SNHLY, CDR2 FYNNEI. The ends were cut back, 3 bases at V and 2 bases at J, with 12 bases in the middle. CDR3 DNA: TGTGCCAGCAGTGATGGGCTTTACAACACAGATACGCAGTATTTT. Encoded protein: CASSDGLYNTDTQYF. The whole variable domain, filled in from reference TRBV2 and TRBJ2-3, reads EPEVTQTPSHQVTQMGQEVILRCVPISNHLYFYWYRQILGQKVEFLVSFYNNEISEKSEIFDDQFSVERPDGSNFTLKIRSTKLEDSAMYFCASSDGLYNTDTQYFGPGTRLTVL.

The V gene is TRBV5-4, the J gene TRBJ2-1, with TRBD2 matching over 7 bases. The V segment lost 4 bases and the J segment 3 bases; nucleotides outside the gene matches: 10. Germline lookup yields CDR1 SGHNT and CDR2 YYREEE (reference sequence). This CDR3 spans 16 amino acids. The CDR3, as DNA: TGTGCCAGCAGCCAAGAGGGAGGGAGCGTCTACAATGAGCAGTTCTTC. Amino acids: CASSQEGGSVYNEQFF.

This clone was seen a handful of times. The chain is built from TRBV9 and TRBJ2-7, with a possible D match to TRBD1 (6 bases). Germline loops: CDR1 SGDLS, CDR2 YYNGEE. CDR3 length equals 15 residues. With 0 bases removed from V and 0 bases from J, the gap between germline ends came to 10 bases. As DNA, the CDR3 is TGTGCCAGCAGCGTAGGAGGGACACTCTCCTACGAGCAGTACTTC. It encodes CASSVGGTLSYEQYF. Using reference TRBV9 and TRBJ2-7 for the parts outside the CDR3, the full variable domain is DSGVTQTPKHLITATGQRVTLRCSPRSGDLSVYWYQQSLDQGLQFLIQYYNGEERAKGNILERFSAQQFPDLHSELNLSSLELGDSALYFCASSVGGTLSYEQYFGPGTRLTVT.

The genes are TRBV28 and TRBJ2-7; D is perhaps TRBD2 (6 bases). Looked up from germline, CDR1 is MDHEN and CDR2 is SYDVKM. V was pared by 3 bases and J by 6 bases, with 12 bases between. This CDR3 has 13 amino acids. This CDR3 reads CASSLVWDSEQYF. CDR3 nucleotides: TGTGCCAGCAGTTTGGTCTGGGACTCCGAGCAGTACTTC. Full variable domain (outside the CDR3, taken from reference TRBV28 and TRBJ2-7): DVKVTQSSRYLVKRTGEKVFLECVQDMDHENMFWYRQDPGLGLRLIYFSYDVKMKEKGDIPEGYSVSREKKERFSLILESASTNQTSMYLCASSLVWDSEQYFGPGTRLTVT.

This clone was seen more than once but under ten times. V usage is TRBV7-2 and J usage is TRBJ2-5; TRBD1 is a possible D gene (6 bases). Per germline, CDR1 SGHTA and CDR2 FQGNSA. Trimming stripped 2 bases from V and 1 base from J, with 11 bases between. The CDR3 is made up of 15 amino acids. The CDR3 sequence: CASSLTGNPQETQYF. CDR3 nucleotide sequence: TGTGCCAGCAGCTTAACAGGGAACCCCCAAGAGACCCAGTACTTC.

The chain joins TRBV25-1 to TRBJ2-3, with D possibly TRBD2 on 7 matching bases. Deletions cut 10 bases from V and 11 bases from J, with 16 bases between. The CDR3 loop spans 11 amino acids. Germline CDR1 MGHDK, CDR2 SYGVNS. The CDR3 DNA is TGTGCCAACAGGGAGGGTAGAGAGCAGTATTTT. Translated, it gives CANREGREQYF.

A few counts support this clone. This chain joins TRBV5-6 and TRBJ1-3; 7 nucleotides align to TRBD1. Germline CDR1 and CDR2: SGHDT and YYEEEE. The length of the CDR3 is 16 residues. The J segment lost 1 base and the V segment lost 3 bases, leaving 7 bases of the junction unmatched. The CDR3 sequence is CASSWDSALSGNTIYF. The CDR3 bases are TGTGCCAGCAGCTGGGACAGTGCCTTATCTGGAAACACCATATATTTT.

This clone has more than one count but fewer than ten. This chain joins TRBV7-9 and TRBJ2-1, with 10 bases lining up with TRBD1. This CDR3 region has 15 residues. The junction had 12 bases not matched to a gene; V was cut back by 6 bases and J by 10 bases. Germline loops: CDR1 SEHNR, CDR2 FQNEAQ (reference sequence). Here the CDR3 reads CASRETGGEAREQFF. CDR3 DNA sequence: TGTGCCAGCAGGGAGACAGGGGGCGAGGCTAGGGAGCAGTTCTTC.

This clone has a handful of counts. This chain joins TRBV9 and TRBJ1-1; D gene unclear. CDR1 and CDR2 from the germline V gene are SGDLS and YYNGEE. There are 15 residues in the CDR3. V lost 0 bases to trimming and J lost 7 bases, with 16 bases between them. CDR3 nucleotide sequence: TGTGCCAGCAGCGTAGGGGTGTCCCTTTCCGGTGAAGCTTTCTTT. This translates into CASSVGVSLSGEAFF.

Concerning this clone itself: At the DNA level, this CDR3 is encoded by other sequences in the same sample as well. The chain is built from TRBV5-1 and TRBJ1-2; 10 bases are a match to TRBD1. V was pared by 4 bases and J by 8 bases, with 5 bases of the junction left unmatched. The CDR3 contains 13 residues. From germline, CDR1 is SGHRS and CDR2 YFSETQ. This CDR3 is CASSPGTGVGYTF. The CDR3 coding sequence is TGCGCCAGCAGCCCCGGGACAGGGGTAGGCTACACCTTC. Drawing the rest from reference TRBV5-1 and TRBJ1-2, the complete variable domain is KAGVTQTPRYLIKTRGQQVTLSCSPISGHRSVSWYQQTPGQGLQFLFEYFSETQRNKGNFPGRFSGRQFSNSRSEMNVSTLELGDSALYLCASSPGTGVGYTFGSGTRLTVV.

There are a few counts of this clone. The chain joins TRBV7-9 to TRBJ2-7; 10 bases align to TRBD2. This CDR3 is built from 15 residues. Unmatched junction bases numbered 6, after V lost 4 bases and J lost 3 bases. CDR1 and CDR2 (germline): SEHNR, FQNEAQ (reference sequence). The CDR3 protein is CASSSPPSGSYEQYF. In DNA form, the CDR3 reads TGTGCCAGCAGCTCGCCTCCTAGCGGGAGCTACGAGCAGTACTTC.

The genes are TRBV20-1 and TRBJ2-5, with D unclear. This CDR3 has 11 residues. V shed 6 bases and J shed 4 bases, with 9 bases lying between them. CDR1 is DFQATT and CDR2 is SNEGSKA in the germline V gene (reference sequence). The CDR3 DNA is TGCAGTGCCATACCGCTAGAGACCCAGTACTTC. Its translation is CSAIPLETQYF.

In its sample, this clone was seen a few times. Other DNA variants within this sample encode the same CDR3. The chain's CDR3 is CATSRDRVYEQYF. In DNA, the CDR3 is TGTGCCACCAGCAGGGACAGGGTCTACGAGCAGTACTTC. This chain joins TRBV15 and TRBJ2-7; TRBD1 aligns across 8 bases. Germline CDR1 and CDR2: LNHNV and YYDKDF (reference sequence). CDR3 length: 13 amino acids. V lost 3 bases to trimming and J lost 3 bases; unmatched junction nucleotides: 1.

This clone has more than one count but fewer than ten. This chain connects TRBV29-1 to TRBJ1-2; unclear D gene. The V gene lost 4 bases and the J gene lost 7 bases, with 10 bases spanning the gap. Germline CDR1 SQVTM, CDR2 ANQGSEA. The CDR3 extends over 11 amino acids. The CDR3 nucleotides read TGCAGCGTTGCGGTGGGAGTTGGCTACACCTTC. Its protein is CSVAVGVGYTF.